The rows below give T cell receptor beta chains drawn from one sample of a study of PD-L1 blockade in urothelial cancer. Clones were read by immunoSEQ multiplex PCR, and TCRdb kept only the in-frame ones, dropping some. The sample comprises some 45,000 clones, more than 75% of which are singletons, and 16% rests with the top ten. Source: PBMCs, taken around atezolizumab (anti-PD-L1) treatment. The receptors here all came from a man aged 55 to 70 with urothelial cancer. CDR3s include the opening cysteine and the closing phenylalanine or tryptophan. A D gene is named only where the DNA matches it firmly. Not every row has a clone size; where given, it reads once, few, many or a size class.

-	TRBV5-1	TRBD1	TRBJ2-5	CASSFSGGEETQYF	TGCGCCAGCAGCTTCTCAGGGGGCGAGGAGACCCAGTACTTC
-	TRBV10-2	-	TRBJ2-1	CASSEGREQFF	TGCGCCAGCAGTGAAGGGAGAGAGCAGTTCTTC
-	TRBV4-3	-	TRBJ1-1	CASSQEFSPGKNTEAFF	TGCGCCAGCAGCCAAGAATTTTCTCCGGGGAAAAACACTGAAGCTTTCTTT
-	TRBV15	TRBD2	TRBJ2-7	CATSRDRTSGSEQYF	TGTGCCACCAGCAGAGACCGGACTAGCGGGAGCGAGCAGTACTTC
-	TRBV5-6	-	TRBJ2-2	CASSFLARGLTGELFF	TGTGCCAGCAGCTTTCTAGCCCGCGGGCTCACCGGGGAGCTGTTTTTT
-	TRBV5-1	TRBD2	TRBJ2-1	CASRPGLAGGGYNEQFF	TGCGCCAGCAGACCGGGACTAGCGGGGGGAGGATACAATGAGCAGTTCTTC
-	TRBV10-3	-	TRBJ2-3	CAISEPPGEGGTDTQYF	TGTGCCATCAGTGAGCCCCCAGGGGAGGGAGGCACAGATACGCAGTATTTT
few	TRBV9	-	TRBJ1-1	CASNRHEGGTEAFF	TGTGCCAGTAACCGTCACGAGGGTGGGACTGAAGCTTTCTTT
few	TRBV18	-	TRBJ1-1	CASSPGALNTEAFF	TGTGCCAGCTCACCGGGAGCCCTGAACACTGAAGCTTTCTTT
-	TRBV5-1	TRBD1	TRBJ1-4	CASSLRTGRGEKLFF	TGCGCCAGCAGCCTTCGGACAGGAAGAGGCGAAAAACTGTTTTTT
-	TRBV28	-	TRBJ1-5	CASSYIELGAQHF	TGTGCCAGCAGTTACATAGAACTGGGCGCCCAGCATTTT
-	TRBV28	TRBD2	TRBJ2-1	CASRAGTSFSNEQFF	TGTGCCAGCAGGGCCGGGACTAGCTTTTCCAATGAGCAGTTCTTC
-	TRBV27	TRBD1	TRBJ1-5	CASRQGAPRSNQPQHF	TGTGCCAGCCGCCAGGGGGCTCCTAGGAGCAATCAGCCCCAGCATTTT
-	TRBV4-1	TRBD2	TRBJ2-4	CASSHGTSGGGGIQYF	TGCGCCAGCAGCCATGGGACTAGCGGTGGCGGCGGCATTCAGTACTTC
-	TRBV19	TRBD2	TRBJ2-1	CASSDPGGVINEQFF	TGTGCCAGTAGTGACCCGGGAGGGGTGATCAATGAGCAGTTCTTC
-	TRBV2	TRBD2	TRBJ2-5	CASRPGDLRLAGGKETQYF	TGTGCCAGCAGGCCTGGGGATCTTAGACTAGCGGGGGGGAAGGAGACCCAGTACTTC
-	TRBV30	TRBD2	TRBJ2-1	CAWSAGTRREQFF	TGTGCCTGGAGTGCCGGGACTAGGCGTGAGCAGTTCTTC
-	TRBV30	TRBD1	TRBJ1-5	CAWSVLTGGNQPQHF	TGTGCCTGGAGTGTTTTAACAGGGGGAAATCAGCCCCAGCATTTT
-	TRBV28	TRBD1	TRBJ2-7	CASSLLGSVGGRYEQYF	TGTGCCAGCAGTTTATTGGGGAGTGTAGGGGGCAGGTACGAGCAGTACTTC
-	TRBV6-5	-	TRBJ2-3	CASSSPGRDTQYF	TGTGCCAGCAGCTCGCCGGGAAGAGATACGCAGTATTTT
-	TRBV11-3	-	TRBJ2-1	CASSLGMAGASEQFF	TGTGCCAGCAGCTTAGGGATGGCGGGGGCGAGTGAGCAGTTCTTC
-	TRBV2	TRBD2	TRBJ2-3	CASGKGLAGPTDTQYF	TGTGCCAGTGGGAAGGGATTAGCGGGGCCCACAGATACGCAGTATTTT
-	TRBV7-9	-	TRBJ1-2	CAGRAQASNYGYTF	TGTGCCGGCAGAGCTCAGGCTTCTAACTATGGCTACACCTTC
-	TRBV29-1	TRBD2	TRBJ2-7	CSVGVRGRGSYEQYF	TGCAGCGTCGGGGTACGCGGGAGAGGATCCTACGAGCAGTACTTC
-	TRBV5-5	-	TRBJ2-1	CASSRTPGVAEQFF	TGTGCCAGCAGTCGTACACCAGGGGTTGCTGAGCAGTTCTTC
once	TRBV5-1	TRBD1	TRBJ2-1	CASSLGGTGYNEQFF	TGCGCCAGCAGCCTGGGCGGGACAGGTTACAATGAGCAGTTCTTC
-	TRBV5-1	-	TRBJ2-3	CASSVDSSTDTQYF	TGCGCCAGCAGCGTTGATAGCTCCACAGATACGCAGTATTTT
once	TRBV7-6	-	TRBJ2-7	CASSVGGEPGEQYF	TGTGCCAGCAGCGTAGGCGGGGAACCGGGCGAGCAGTACTTC
-	TRBV10-1	TRBD1	TRBJ2-7	CATNTGGDEQYF	TGCGCCACCAACACAGGGGGCGACGAGCAGTACTTC
once	TRBV5-6	-	TRBJ2-1	CASNFLRQYNEQFF	TGTGCCAGCAACTTCCTAAGACAGTACAATGAGCAGTTCTTC
few	TRBV6-5	TRBD1	TRBJ1-5	CASSSDRARPQHF	TGTGCCAGCAGTTCGGACAGGGCCCGGCCCCAGCATTTT